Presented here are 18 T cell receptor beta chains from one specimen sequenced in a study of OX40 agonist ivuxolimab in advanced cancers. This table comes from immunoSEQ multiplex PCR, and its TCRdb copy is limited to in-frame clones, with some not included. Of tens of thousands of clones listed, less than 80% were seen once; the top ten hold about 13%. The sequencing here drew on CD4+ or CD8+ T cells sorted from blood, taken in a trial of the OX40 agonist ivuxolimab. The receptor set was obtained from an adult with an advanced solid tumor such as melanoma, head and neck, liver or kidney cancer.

CDR3 nucleotide sequence: TGTGCCAGCAGCAACCCACAGGGCCTGAGCACAGATACGCAGTATTTT. Translation: CASSNPQGLSTDTQYF. The chain joins TRBV7-6 to TRBJ2-3; maybe TRBD1 (6 bases). Trimming took off 5 bases at V and 0 bases at J, with 15 bases between the two ends. In germline, CDR1 is SGHVS, CDR2 FNYEAQ. The CDR3 has 16 residues.

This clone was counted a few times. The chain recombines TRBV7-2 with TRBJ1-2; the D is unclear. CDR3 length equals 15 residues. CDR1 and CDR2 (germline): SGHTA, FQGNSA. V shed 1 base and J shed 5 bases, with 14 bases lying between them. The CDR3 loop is CASSLEPGPSYGYTF. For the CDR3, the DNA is TGTGCCAGCAGCTTAGAACCGGGCCCCTCTTATGGCTACACCTTC.

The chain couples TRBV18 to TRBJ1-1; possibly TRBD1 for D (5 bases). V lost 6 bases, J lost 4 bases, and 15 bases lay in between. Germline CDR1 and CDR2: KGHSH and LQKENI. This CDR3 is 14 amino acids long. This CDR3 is CASSPPWGSTEAFF. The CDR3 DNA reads TGTGCCAGCTCGCCGCCCTGGGGGAGCACTGAAGCTTTCTTT. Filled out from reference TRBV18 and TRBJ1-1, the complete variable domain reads NAGVMQNPRHLVRRRGQEARLRCSPMKGHSHVYWYRQLPEEGLKFMVYLQKENIIDESGMPKERFSAEFPKEGPSILRIQQVVRGDSAAYFCASSPPWGSTEAFFGQGTRLTVV.

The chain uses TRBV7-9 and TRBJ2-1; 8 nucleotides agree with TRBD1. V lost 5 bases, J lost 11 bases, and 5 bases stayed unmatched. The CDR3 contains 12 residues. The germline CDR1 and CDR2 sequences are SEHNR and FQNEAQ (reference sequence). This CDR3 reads CASSLQGVQQFF. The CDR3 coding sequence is TGTGCCAGCAGCCTACAGGGGGTGCAGCAGTTCTTC.

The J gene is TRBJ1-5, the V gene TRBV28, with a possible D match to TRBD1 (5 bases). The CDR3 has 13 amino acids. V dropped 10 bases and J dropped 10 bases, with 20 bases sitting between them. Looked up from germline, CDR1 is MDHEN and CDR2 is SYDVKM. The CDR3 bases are TGTGCCACAGGAGGGGAGGGGAGGGAACCCCAGCATTTT. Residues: CATGGEGREPQHF.

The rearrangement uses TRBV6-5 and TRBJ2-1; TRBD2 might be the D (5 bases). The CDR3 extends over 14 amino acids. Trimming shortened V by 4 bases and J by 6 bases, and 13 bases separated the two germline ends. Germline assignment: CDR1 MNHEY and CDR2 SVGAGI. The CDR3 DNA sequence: TGTGCCAGCAGTTCGGAAACTAGGGTCAATGAGCAGTTCTTC. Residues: CASSSETRVNEQFF.

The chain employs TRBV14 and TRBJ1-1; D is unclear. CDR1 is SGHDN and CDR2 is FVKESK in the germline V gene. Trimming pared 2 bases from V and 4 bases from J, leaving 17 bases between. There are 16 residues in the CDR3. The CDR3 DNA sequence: TGTGCCAGCAGCCAACACTTCGGCCGAGTGGGCACTGAAGCTTTCTTT. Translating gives CASSQHFGRVGTEAFF. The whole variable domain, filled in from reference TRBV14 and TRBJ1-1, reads EAGVTQFPSHSVIEKGQTVTLRCDPISGHDNLYWYRRVMGKEIKFLLHFVKESKQDESGMPNNRFLAERTGGTYSTLKVQPAELEDSGVYFCASSQHFGRVGTEAFFGQGTRLTVV.

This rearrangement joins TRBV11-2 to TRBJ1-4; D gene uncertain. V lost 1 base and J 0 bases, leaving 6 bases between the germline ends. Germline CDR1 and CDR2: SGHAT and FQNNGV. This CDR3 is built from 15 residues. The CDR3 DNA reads TGTGCCAGCAGCTTAGTTACCGCAACTAATGAAAAACTGTTTTTT. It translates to CASSLVTATNEKLFF. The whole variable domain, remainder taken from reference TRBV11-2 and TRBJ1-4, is EAGVAQSPRYKIIEKRQSVAFWCNPISGHATLYWYQQILGQGPKLLIQFQNNGVVDDSQLPKDRFSAERLKGVDSTLKIQPAKLEDSAVYLCASSLVTATNEKLFFGSGTQLSVL.

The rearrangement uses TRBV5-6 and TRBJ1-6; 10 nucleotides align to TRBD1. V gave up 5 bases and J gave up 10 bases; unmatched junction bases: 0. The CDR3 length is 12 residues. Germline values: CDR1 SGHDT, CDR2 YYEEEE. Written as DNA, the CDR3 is TGTGCCAGCAGGGACAGGGGGTCACCCCTCCACTTT. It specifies CASRDRGSPLHF.

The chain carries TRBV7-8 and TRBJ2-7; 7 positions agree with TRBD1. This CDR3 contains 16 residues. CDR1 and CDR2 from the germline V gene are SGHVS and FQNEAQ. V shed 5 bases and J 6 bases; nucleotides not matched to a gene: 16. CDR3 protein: CASSPPRRQGLSEQYF. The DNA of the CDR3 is TGTGCCAGCAGCCCTCCTCGGAGACAGGGTCTTTCCGAGCAGTACTTC.

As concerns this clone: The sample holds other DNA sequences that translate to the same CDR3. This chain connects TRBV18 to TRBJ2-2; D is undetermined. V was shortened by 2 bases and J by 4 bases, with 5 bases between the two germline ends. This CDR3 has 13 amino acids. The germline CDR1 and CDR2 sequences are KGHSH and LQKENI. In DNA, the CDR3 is TGTGCCAGCTCACCAAGGCTCACCGGGGAGCTGTTTTTT. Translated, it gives CASSPRLTGELFF.

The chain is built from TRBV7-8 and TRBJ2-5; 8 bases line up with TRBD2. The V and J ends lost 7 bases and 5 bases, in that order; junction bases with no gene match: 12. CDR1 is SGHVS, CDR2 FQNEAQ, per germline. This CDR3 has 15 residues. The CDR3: CASTPISGSWETQYF. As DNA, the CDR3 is TGTGCCAGCACCCCTATAAGCGGGAGTTGGGAGACCCAGTACTTC.

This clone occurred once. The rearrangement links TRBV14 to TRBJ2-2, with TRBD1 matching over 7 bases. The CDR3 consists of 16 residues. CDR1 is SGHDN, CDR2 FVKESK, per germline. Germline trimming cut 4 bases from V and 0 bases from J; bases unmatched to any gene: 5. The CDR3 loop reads CASSPRQGSNTGELFF. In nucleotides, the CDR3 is TGTGCCAGCAGCCCTAGACAGGGTTCGAACACCGGGGAGCTGTTTTTT.

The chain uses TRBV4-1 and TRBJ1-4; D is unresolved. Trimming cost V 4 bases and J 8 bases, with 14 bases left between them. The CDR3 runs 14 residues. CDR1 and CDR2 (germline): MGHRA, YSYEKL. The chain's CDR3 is CASSPLGWGEKLFF. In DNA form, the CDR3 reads TGCGCCAGCAGCCCACTGGGGTGGGGAGAAAAACTGTTTTTT.

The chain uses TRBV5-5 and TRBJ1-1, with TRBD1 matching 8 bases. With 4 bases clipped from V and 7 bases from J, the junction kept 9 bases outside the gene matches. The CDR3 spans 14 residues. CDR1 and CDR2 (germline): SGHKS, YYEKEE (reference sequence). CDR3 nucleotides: TGTGCCAGCAGCCGGTGGGAACAGGGGGGTGAAGCTTTCTTT. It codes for CASSRWEQGGEAFF.

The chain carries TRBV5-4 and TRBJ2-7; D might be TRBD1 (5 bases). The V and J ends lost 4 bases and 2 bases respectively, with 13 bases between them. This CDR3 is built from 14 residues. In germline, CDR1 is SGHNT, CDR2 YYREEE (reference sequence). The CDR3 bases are TGTGCCAGCAGCCCAGACCGGACACCCTACGAGCAGTACTTC. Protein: CASSPDRTPYEQYF.

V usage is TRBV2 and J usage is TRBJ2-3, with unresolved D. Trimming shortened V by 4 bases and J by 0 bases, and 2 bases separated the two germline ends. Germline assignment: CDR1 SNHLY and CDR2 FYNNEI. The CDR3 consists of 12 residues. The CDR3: CASSASTDTQYF. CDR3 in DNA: TGTGCCAGCAGTGCCAGCACAGATACGCAGTATTTT.

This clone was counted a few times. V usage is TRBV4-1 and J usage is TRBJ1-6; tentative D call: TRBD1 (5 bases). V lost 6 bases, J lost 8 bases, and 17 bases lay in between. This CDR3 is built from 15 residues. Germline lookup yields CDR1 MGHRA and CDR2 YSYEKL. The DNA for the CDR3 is TGCGCCAGCAGGCCGACAGATTCCGGGGATTCACCCCTCCACTTT. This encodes CASRPTDSGDSPLHF.